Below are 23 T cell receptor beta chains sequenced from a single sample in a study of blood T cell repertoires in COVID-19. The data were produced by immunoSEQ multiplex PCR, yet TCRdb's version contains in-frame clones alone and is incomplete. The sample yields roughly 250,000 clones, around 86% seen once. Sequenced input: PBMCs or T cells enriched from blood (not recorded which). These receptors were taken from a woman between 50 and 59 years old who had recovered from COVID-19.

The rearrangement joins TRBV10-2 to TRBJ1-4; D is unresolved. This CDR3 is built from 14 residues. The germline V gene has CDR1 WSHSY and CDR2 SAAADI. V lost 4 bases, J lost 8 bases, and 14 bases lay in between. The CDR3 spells CASSVIPGGEKLFF. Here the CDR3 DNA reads TGCGCCAGCAGTGTGATTCCCGGAGGGGAAAAACTGTTTTTT.

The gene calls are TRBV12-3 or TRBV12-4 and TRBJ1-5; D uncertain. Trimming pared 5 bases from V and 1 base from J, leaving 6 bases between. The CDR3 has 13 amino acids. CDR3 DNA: TGTGCCAGCAGTGGGGAGAGCAATCAGCCCCAGCATTTT. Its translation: CASSGESNQPQHF.

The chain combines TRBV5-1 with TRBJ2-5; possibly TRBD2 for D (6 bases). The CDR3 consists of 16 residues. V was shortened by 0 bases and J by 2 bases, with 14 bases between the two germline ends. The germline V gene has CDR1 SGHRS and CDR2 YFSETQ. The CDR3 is CASSLAPGLPQETQYF. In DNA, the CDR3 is TGCGCCAGCAGCTTGGCCCCGGGACTCCCGCAAGAGACCCAGTACTTC.

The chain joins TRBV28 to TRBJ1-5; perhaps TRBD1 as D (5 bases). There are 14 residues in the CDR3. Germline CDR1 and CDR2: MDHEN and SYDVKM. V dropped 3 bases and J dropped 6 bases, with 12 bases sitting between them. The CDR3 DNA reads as TGTGCCAGCAGTTTTTCTCGGGGGAGTCAGCCCCAGCATTTT. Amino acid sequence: CASSFSRGSQPQHF.

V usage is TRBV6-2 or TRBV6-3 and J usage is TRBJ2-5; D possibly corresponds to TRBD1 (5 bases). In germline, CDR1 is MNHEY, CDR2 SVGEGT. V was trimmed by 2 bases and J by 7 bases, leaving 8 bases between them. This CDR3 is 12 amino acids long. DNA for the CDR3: TGTGCCAGCAGTTACGATAGGGGGACCCAGTACTTC. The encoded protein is CASSYDRGTQYF.

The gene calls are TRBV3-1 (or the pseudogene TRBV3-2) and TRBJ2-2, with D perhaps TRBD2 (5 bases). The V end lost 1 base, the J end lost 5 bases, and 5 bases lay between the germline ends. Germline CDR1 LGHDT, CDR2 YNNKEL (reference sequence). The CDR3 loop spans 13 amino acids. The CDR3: CASSQAGTGELFF. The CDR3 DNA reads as TGTGCCAGCAGCCAAGCGGGAACCGGGGAGCTGTTTTTT.

The CDR3 sequence is CASSPGLADGETQYF. In DNA form, the CDR3 reads TGTGCCAGCAGCCCGGGACTAGCGGATGGAGAGACCCAGTACTTC. This chain uses TRBV5-4 with TRBJ2-5, with 11 bases identical to TRBD2. This CDR3 has 15 residues. Per the germline V gene, CDR1 is SGHNT and CDR2 is YYREEE (reference sequence). The J segment lost 4 bases and the V segment lost 4 bases, leaving 6 bases of the junction unmatched. Supplemented by reference TRBV5-4 and TRBJ2-5, the full variable domain reads ETGVTQSPTHLIKTRGQQVTLRCSSQSGHNTVSWYQQALGQGPQFIFQYYREEENGRGNFPPRFSGLQFPNYSSELNVNALELDDSALYLCASSPGLADGETQYFGPGTRLLVL.

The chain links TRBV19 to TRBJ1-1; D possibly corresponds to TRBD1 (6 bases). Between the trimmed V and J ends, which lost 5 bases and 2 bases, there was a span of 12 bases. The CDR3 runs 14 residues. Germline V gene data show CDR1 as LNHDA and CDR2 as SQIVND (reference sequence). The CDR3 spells CASSHRQVNTEAFF. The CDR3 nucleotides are TGTGCCAGTAGTCATCGACAGGTCAACACTGAAGCTTTCTTT.

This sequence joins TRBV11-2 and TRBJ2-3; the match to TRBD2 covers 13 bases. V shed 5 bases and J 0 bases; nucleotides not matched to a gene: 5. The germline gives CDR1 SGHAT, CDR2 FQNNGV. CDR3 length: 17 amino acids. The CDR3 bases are TGTGCCAGCAGCCCCGCGGGACTAGCGGGAAGCACAGATACGCAGTATTTT. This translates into CASSPAGLAGSTDTQYF.

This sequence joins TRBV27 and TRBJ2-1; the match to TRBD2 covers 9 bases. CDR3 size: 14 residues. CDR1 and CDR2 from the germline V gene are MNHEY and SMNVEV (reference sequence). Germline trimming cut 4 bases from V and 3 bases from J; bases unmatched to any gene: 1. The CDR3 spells CASSSAGGYNEQFF. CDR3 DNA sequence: TGTGCCAGCAGTTCAGCGGGAGGCTACAATGAGCAGTTCTTC.

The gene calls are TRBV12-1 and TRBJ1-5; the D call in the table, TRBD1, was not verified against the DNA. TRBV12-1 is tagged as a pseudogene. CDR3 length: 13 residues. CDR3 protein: CASSFVGDQPQHF. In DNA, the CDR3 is TGTGCCAGCAGCTTTGTAGGGGATCAGCCCCAGCATTTT.

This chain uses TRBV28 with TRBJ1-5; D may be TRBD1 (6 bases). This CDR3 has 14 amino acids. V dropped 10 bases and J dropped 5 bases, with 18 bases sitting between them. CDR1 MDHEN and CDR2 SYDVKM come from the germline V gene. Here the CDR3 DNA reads TGTGCCACCCCTGGAGTGTCAGGGGATCAGCCCCAGCATTTT. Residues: CATPGVSGDQPQHF.

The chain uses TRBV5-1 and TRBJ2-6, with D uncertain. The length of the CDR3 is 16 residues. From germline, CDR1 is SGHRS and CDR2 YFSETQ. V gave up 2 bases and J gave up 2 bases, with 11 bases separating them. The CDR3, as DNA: TGCGCCAGCAGCTTTACAAAGGCGGCTGGGGCCAACGTCCTGACTTTC. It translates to CASSFTKAAGANVLTF. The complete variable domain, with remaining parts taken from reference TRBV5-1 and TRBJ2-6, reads KAGVTQTPRYLIKTRGQQVTLSCSPISGHRSVSWYQQTPGQGLQFLFEYFSETQRNKGNFPGRFSGRQFSNSRSEMNVSTLELGDSALYLCASSFTKAAGANVLTFGAGSRLTVL.

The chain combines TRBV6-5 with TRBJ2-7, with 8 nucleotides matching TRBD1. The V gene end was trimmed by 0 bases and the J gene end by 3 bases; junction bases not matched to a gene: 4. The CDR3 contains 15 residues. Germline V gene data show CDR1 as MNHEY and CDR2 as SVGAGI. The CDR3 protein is CASSYSVTGGYEQYF. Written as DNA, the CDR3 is TGTGCCAGCAGTTACTCAGTAACAGGGGGCTACGAGCAGTACTTC.

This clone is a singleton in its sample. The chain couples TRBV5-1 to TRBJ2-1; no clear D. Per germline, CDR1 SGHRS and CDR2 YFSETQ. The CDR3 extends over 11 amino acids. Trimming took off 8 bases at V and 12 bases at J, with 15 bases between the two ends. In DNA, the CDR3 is TGCGCCAGTTCGTTCGCCGGTCTGCAGTTCTTC. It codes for CASSFAGLQFF. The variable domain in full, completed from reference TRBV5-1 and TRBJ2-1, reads KAGVTQTPRYLIKTRGQQVTLSCSPISGHRSVSWYQQTPGQGLQFLFEYFSETQRNKGNFPGRFSGRQFSNSRSEMNVSTLELGDSALYLCASSFAGLQFFGPGTRLTVL.

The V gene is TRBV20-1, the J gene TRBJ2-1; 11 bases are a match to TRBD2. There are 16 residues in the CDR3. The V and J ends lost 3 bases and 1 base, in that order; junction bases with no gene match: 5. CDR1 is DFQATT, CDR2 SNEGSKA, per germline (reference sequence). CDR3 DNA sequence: TGCAGTGCTAGTCCCATAGCGGGAGGGTCCTACAATGAGCAGTTCTTC. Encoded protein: CSASPIAGGSYNEQFF.

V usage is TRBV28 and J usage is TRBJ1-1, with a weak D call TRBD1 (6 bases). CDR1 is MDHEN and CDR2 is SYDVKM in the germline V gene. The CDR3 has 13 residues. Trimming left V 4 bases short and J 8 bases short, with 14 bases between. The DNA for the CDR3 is TGTGCCAGCAGTTCTCAGCAAGACAGGGAAGCTTTCTTT. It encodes CASSSQQDREAFF.

CDR3 sequence (DNA): TGTGCCAGCAGCTTATTACAGACCACCGGGGAGCTGTTTTTT. This sequence encodes CASSLLQTTGELFF. The V gene is TRBV7-2, the J gene TRBJ2-2; D gene ambiguous. The CDR3 consists of 14 residues. Germline V gene sequence: CDR1 SGHTA, CDR2 FQGNSA. V was clipped by 2 bases and J by 4 bases, with 8 bases between them.

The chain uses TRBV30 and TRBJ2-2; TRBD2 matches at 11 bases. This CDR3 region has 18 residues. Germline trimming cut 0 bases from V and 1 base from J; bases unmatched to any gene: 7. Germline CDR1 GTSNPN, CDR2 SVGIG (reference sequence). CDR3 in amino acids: CAWSVFGLAGGNTGELFF. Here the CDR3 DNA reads TGTGCCTGGAGTGTTTTCGGGCTAGCGGGAGGGAACACCGGGGAGCTGTTTTTT.

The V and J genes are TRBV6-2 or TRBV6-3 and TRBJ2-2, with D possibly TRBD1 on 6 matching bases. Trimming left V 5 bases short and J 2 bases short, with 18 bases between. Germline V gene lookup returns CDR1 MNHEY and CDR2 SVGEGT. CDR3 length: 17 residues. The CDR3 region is CASSPQGRGFNTGELFF. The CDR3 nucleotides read TGTGCCAGCAGTCCCCAGGGCAGGGGTTTCAACACCGGGGAGCTGTTTTTT.

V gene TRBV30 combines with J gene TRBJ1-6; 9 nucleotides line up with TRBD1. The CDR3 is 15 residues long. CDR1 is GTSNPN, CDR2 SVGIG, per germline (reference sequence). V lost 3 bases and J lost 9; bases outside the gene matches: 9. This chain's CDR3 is CAWSGPGQGFSPLHF. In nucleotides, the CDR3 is TGTGCCTGGAGCGGCCCGGGACAGGGTTTTTCACCCCTCCACTTT.

The CDR3 spells CASSFAGVGTGELFF. The DNA of the CDR3 is TGTGCCAGCAGTTTTGCTGGAGTCGGTACCGGGGAGCTGTTTTTT. The chain recombines TRBV27 with TRBJ2-2; D call uncertain. CDR1 and CDR2 from the germline V gene are MNHEY and SMNVEV (reference sequence). Trimming cost V 3 bases and J 5 bases, with 13 bases left between them. The CDR3 consists of 15 residues.

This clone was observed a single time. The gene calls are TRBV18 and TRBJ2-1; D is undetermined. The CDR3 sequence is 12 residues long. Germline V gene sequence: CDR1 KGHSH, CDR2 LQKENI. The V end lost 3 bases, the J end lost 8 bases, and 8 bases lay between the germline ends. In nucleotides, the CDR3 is TGTGCCAGCTCACCCTCTATCGATGAGCAGTTCTTC. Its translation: CASSPSIDEQFF. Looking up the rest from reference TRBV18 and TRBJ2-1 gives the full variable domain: NAGVMQNPRHLVRRRGQEARLRCSPMKGHSHVYWYRQLPEEGLKFMVYLQKENIIDESGMPKERFSAEFPKEGPSILRIQQVVRGDSAAYFCASSPSIDEQFFGPGTRLTVL.